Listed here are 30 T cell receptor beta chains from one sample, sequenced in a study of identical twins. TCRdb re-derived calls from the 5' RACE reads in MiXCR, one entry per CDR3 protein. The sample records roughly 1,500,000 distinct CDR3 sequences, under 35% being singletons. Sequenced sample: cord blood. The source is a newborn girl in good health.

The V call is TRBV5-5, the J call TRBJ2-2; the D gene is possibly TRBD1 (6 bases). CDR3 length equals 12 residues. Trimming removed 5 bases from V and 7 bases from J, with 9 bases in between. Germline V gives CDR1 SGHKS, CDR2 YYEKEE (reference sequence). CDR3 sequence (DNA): TGTGCCAGCAGATCGGACAGCGGGGAGCTGTTTTTT. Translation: CASRSDSGELFF.

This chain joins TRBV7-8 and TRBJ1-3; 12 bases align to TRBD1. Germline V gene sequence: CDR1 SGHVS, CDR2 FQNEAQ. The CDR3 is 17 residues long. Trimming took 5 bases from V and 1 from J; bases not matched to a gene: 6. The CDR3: CASSLGQGADSGNTIYF. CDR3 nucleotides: TGTGCCAGCAGCCTGGGACAGGGGGCTGATTCTGGAAACACCATATATTTT.

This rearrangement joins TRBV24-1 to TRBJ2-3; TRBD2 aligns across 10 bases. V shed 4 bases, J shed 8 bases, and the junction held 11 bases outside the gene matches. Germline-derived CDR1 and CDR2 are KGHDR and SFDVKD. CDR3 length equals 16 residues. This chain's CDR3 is CATSDVAGGPLGTQYF. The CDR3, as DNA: TGTGCCACCAGTGACGTAGCGGGAGGCCCTCTTGGTACGCAGTATTTT.

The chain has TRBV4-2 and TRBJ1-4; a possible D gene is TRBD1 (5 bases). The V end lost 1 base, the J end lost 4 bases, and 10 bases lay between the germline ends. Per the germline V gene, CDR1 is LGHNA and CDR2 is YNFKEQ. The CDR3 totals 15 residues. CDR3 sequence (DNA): TGTGCCAGCAGCCAAGGGGACGGTTTTAATGAAAAACTGTTTTTT. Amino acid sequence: CASSQGDGFNEKLFF.

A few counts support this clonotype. CDR3 coding DNA: TGTGCCAGCAGTTACTACCGGACTAGCGGGAGGGCCGATGAGCAGTTCTTC. It is translated as CASSYYRTSGRADEQFF. V is TRBV6-5 and J is TRBJ2-1; TRBD2 agrees at 15 bases. Germline loops: CDR1 MNHEY, CDR2 SVGAGI. The V gene end was trimmed by 1 base and the J gene end by 8 bases; junction bases not matched to a gene: 6. The CDR3 length is 17 residues.

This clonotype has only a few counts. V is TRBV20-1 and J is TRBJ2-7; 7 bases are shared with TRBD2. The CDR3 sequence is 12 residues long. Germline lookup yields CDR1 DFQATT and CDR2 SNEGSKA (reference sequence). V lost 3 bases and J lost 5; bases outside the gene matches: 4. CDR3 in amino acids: CSASGRRNEQYF. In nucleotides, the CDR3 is TGCAGTGCTAGCGGGAGGAGGAACGAGCAGTACTTC.

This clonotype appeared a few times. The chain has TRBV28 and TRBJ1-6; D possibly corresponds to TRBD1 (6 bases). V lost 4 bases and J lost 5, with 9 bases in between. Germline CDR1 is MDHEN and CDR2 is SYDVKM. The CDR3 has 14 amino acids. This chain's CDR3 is CASSSGTNNSPLHF. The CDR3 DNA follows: TGTGCCAGCAGTTCCGGGACAAATAATTCACCCCTCCACTTT. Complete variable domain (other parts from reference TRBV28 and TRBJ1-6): DVKVTQSSRYLVKRTGEKVFLECVQDMDHENMFWYRQDPGLGLRLIYFSYDVKMKEKGDIPEGYSVSREKKERFSLILESASTNQTSMYLCASSSGTNNSPLHFGNGTRLTVT.

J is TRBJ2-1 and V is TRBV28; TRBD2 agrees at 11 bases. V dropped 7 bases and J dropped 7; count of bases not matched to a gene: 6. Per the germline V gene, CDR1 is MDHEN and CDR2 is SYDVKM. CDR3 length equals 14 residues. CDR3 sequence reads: CASIKLAGVNEQFF. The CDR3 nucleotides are TGTGCCAGCATAAAACTAGCGGGAGTAAATGAGCAGTTCTTC.

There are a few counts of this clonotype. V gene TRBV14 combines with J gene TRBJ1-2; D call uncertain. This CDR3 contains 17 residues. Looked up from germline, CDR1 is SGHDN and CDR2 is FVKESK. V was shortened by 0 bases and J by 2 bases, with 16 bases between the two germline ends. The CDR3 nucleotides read TGTGCCAGCAGCCAAGATCTGAGTGGGTTTAGGAACTATGGCTACACCTTC. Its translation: CASSQDLSGFRNYGYTF.

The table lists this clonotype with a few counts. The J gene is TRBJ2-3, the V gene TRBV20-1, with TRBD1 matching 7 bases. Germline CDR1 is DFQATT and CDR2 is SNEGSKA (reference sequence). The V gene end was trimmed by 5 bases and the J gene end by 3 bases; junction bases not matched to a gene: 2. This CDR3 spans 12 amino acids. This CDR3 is CSALQGTDTQYF. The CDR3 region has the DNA TGCAGTGCTTTACAGGGGACAGATACGCAGTATTTT.

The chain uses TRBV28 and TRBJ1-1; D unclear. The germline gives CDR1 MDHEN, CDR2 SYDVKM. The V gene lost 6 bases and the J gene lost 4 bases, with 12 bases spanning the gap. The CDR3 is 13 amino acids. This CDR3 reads CASSISVGTEAFF. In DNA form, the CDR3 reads TGTGCCAGCAGCATATCGGTCGGCACTGAAGCTTTCTTT.

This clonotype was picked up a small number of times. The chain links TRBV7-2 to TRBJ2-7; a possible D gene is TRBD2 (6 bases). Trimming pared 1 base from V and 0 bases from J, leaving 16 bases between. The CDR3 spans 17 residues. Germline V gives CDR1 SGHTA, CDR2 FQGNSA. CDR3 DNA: TGTGCCAGCAGCTTAGTCCGGGGGTCATTAGTCTCCTACGAGCAGTACTTC. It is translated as CASSLVRGSLVSYEQYF.

CDR3 DNA: TGCGCCAGCAGCGGACGGGTACTCCAAGAGACCCAGTACTTC. As protein: CASSGRVLQETQYF. This chain uses TRBV5-1 with TRBJ2-4, with D uncertain. The end of the DNA aligns better with TRBJ2-5, so the J call may be wrong. The CDR3 has 14 residues. Germline CDR1 is SGHRS and CDR2 is YFSETQ.

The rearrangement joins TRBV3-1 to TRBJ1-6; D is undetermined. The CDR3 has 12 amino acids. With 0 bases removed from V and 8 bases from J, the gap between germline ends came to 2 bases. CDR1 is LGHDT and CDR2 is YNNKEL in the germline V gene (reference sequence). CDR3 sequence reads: CASSQEYSPLHF. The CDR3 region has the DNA TGTGCCAGCAGCCAAGAATATTCACCCCTCCACTTT. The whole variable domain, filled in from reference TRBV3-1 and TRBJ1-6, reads DTAVSQTPKYLVTQMGNDKSIKCEQNLGHDTMYWYKQDSKKFLKIMFSYNNKELIINETVPNRFSPKSPDKAHLNLHINSLELGDSAVYFCASSQEYSPLHFGNGTRLTVT.

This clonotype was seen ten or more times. The CDR3 region has the DNA TGTGCCAGCAGTTTAGGGACAGGGCTTACCTACGAGCAGTACTTC. Its translation: CASSLGTGLTYEQYF. The rearrangement joins TRBV12-3 or TRBV12-4 to TRBJ2-7, with 8 bases matching TRBD1. The junction had 4 bases not matched to a gene; V was cut back by 1 base and J by 2 bases. The CDR3 sequence is 15 residues long.

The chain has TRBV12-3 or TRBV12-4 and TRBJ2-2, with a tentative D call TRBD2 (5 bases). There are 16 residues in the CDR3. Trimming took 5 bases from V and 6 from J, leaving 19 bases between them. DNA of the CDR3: TGTGCCAGCAGTCACGACATTCCACGGGGATCCGGGGAGCTGTTTTTT. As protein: CASSHDIPRGSGELFF.

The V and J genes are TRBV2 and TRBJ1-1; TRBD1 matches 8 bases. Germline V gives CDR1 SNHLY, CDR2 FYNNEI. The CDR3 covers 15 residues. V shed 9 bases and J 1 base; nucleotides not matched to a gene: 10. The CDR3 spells CAREKGTGKNTEAFF. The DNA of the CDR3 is TGTGCCAGAGAAAAGGGGACAGGCAAGAACACTGAAGCTTTCTTT.

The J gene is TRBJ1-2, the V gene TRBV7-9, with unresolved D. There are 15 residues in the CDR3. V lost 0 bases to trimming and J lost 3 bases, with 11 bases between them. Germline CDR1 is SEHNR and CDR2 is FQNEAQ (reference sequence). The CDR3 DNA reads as TGTGCCAGCAGCTTAGCTAGCGGCCGAGACTATGGCTACACCTTC. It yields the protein CASSLASGRDYGYTF.

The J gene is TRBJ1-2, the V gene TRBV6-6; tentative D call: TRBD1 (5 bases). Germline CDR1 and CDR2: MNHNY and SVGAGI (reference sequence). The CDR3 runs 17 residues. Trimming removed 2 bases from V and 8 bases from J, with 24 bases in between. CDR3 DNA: TGTGCCAGCAGTTACAGGGTCCCGGGGACTAACCCCTGGGGCTACACCTTC. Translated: CASSYRVPGTNPWGYTF.

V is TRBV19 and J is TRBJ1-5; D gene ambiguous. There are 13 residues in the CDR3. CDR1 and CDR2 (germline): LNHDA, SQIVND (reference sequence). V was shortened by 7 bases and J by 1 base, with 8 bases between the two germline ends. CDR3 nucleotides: TGTGCCAGTACCCTCGACAGCAATCAGCCCCAGCATTTT. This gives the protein CASTLDSNQPQHF.

The CDR3 loop is CASHGSGGEKLFF. The CDR3 DNA is TGCGCCAGCCACGGCAGTGGCGGTGAAAAACTGTTTTTT. This chain links TRBV4-1 with TRBJ1-4; D not certain. Trimming removed 8 bases from V and 7 bases from J, with 14 bases in between. The CDR3 is made up of 13 amino acids. Germline CDR1 reads MGHRA; CDR2 reads YSYEKL.

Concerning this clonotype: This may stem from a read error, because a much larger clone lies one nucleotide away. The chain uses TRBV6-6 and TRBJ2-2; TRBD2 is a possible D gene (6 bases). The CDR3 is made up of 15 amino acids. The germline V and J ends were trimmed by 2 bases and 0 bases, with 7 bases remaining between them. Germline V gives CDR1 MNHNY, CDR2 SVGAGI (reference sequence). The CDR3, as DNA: TGTGCCAGCAGTTACGGGACTTCGAACACCGGGGAGCTGTTTTTT. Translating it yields CASSYGTSNTGELFF.

For the CDR3, the DNA is TGTGCCAGCAGTCCGGGACAGGGGCCCCTGAGCACTGAAGCTTTCTTT. This sequence encodes CASSPGQGPLSTEAFF. The chain has TRBV6-6 and TRBJ1-1; 10 bases match TRBD1. The CDR3 extends over 16 amino acids. The V and J ends lost 5 bases and 4 bases, in that order; junction bases with no gene match: 10. Germline lookup yields CDR1 MNHNY and CDR2 SVGAGI (reference sequence).

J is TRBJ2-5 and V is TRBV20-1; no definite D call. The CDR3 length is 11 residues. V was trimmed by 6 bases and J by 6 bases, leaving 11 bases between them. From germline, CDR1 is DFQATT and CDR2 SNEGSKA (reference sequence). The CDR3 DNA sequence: TGCAGTGCCCATAAGACGAAGACCCAGTACTTC. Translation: CSAHKTKTQYF.

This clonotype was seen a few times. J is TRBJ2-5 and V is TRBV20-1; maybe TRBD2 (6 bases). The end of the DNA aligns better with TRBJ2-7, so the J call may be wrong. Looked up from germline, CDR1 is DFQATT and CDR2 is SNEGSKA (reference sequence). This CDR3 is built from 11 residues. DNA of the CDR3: TGCAGTGCTGGTCCTAGCGTCGAGCAGTACTTC. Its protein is CSAGPSVEQYF.

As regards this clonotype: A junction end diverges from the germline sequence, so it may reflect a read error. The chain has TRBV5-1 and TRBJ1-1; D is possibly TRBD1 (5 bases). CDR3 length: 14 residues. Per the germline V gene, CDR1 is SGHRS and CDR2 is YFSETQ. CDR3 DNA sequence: TGCACCAGCAGCCTTGGAGGGGAGAACACTGAAGCTTTCTTT. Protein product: CTSSLGGENTEAFF.

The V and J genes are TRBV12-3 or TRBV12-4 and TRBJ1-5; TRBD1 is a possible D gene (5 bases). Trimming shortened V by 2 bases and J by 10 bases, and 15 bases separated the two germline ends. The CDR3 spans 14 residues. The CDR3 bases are TGTGCCAGCAGTTTATCCCCTACAGGTCTCCCCCAGCATTTT. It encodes CASSLSPTGLPQHF.

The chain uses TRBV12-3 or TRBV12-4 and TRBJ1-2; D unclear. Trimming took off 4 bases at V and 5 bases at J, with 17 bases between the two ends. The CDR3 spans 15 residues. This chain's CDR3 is CASSSETGRRYGYTF. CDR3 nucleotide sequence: TGTGCCAGCAGTTCTGAGACTGGAAGGCGGTATGGCTACACCTTC.

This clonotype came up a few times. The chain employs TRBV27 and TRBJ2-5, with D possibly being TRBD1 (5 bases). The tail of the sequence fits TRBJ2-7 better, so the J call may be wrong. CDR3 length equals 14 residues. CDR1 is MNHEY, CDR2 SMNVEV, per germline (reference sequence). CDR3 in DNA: TGTGCCAGCAGTTTACTCTTCTCAGGGCACGAGCAGTACTTC. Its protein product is CASSLLFSGHEQYF.

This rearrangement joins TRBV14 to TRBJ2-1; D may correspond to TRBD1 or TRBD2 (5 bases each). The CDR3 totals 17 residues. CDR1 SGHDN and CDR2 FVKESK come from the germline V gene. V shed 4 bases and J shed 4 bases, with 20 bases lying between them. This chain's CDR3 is CASSPVKGRYPYNEQFF. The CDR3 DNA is TGTGCCAGCAGCCCAGTAAAGGGGAGATACCCGTACAATGAGCAGTTCTTC. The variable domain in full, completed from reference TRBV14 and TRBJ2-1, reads EAGVTQFPSHSVIEKGQTVTLRCDPISGHDNLYWYRRVMGKEIKFLLHFVKESKQDESGMPNNRFLAERTGGTYSTLKVQPAELEDSGVYFCASSPVKGRYPYNEQFFGPGTRLTVL.